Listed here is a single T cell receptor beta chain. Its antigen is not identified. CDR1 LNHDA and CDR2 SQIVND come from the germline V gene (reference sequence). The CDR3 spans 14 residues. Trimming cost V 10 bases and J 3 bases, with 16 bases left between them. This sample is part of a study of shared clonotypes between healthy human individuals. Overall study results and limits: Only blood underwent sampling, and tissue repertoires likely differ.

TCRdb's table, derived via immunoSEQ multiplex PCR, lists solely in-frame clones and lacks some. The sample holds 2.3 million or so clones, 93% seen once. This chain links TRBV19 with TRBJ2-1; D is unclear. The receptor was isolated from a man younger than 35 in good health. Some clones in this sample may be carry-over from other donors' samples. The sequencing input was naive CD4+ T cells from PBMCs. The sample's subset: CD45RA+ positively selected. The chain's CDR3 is CATPSGRIYNEQFF. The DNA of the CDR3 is TGTGCCACCCCGTCTGGACGGATCTACAATGAGCAGTTCTTC.